This TCR beta chain was retrieved from a study of cytomegalovirus exposure and HLA in healthy donors. With 0 bases removed from V and 0 bases from J, the gap between germline ends came to 8 bases. The CDR3 covers 15 residues. Germline V CDR1 and CDR2: SGHNT, YYREEE (reference sequence). This clone was counted a single time. The PCR had 60 Vbeta and 13 Jbeta primers. This table comes from immunoSEQ multiplex PCR, and its TCRdb copy is limited to in-frame clones, with some not included. The sample holds 200,000 to 250,000 clones, around 86% seen once. The specimen sequenced was PBMCs. This receptor was obtained from a woman aged 40 to 50 in good health and CMV-seronegative. The J gene is TRBJ2-3, the V gene TRBV5-4; D ambiguous. This CDR3 reads CASSLDYTSTDTQYF. The CDR3 bases are TGTGCCAGCAGCTTGGACTACACTAGCACAGATACGCAGTATTTT.